This T cell receptor (beta chain) was recovered during a study of beta chain features in type 1 diabetes. Isolated RNA was reverse transcribed in full, so expressed TCRB transcripts were sequenced. Clones were sequenced by immunoSEQ multiplex PCR, and TCRdb holds only the in-frame ones, with some missing. The sample includes roughly 500,000 clones, 9.5% to 12% seen only once; the top ten take about 0.042%. This clone was counted only a few times. This receptor was obtained from a woman younger than 35 in good health. Source material: naive CD4+ T cells from blood.

CDR3 loop: CSAGGGAGADEQYF. The CDR3 DNA reads TGCAGCGCTGGGGGGGGAGCGGGAGCCGACGAGCAGTACTTC. The chain is built from TRBV29-1 and TRBJ2-7; 8 nucleotides agree with TRBD2. Germline V gene data show CDR1 as SQVTM and CDR2 as ANQGSEA. V shed 7 bases and J 5 bases; nucleotides not matched to a gene: 13. The CDR3 is 14 residues long.